This entry lists 11 T cell receptor beta chains sequenced from one sample in a study of blood T cell repertoires in COVID-19. Data came from immunoSEQ multiplex PCR; TCRdb stores just in-frame clones and leaves some out. Altogether 300,000 to 350,000 clones are present, approximately 90% being singletons, with the ten largest covering around 9.9%. Material: peripheral blood. Receptors originate from a young man with COVID-19, enrolled during active disease.

This sequence joins TRBV4-2 and TRBJ2-7, with 9 positions matching TRBD1. V trimming: 4 bases; J trimming: 3 bases; junction bases outside the gene matches: 10. Germline assignment: CDR1 LGHNA and CDR2 YNFKEQ. The CDR3 runs to 16 residues. Here the CDR3 reads CASSLSTGTGNYEQYF. DNA for the CDR3: TGTGCCAGCAGCCTTTCTACCGGGACAGGGAACTACGAGCAGTACTTC.

The chain uses TRBV4-2 and TRBJ2-3; 9 bases are shared with TRBD2. In germline, CDR1 is LGHNA, CDR2 YNFKEQ. The J segment lost 6 bases and the V segment lost 0 bases, leaving 7 bases of the junction unmatched. This CDR3 contains 16 residues. CDR3 in amino acids: CASSQDGSSGVDTQYF. The CDR3 bases are TGTGCCAGCAGCCAAGATGGCTCTAGCGGGGTCGATACGCAGTATTTT.

This chain uses TRBV28 with TRBJ1-5; the match to TRBD1 covers 9 bases. The CDR3 covers 15 residues. The V gene's germline CDR1 is MDHEN and CDR2 SYDVKM. V dropped 7 bases and J dropped 5; count of bases not matched to a gene: 9. The CDR3 here is CASTPDRGRYQPQHF. CDR3 sequence (DNA): TGTGCCAGCACCCCGGACAGGGGCCGATATCAGCCCCAGCATTTT. Using reference TRBV28 and TRBJ1-5 for the parts outside the CDR3, the full variable domain is DVKVTQSSRYLVKRTGEKVFLECVQDMDHENMFWYRQDPGLGLRLIYFSYDVKMKEKGDIPEGYSVSREKKERFSLILESASTNQTSMYLCASTPDRGRYQPQHFGDGTRLSIL.

This chain links TRBV19 with TRBJ1-2; 9 bases are a match to TRBD1. J gave up 8 bases and V 3 bases, and 10 bases lay outside the gene matches. This CDR3 spans 15 amino acids. Per germline, CDR1 LNHDA and CDR2 SQIVND (reference sequence). The CDR3 coding sequence is TGTGCCAGTAGTATCCGGGACAGGGCTCGACGCGGCTACACCTTC. Translation gives CASSIRDRARRGYTF.

The chain combines TRBV25-1 with TRBJ1-6, with a tentative D call TRBD1 (5 bases). CDR1 is MGHDK and CDR2 is SYGVNS in the germline V gene. This CDR3 has 13 amino acids. V lost 3 bases and J lost 9, with 9 bases in between. In nucleotides, the CDR3 is TGTGCCAGCAGTGAGGGTCAGGGTTCACCCCTCCACTTT. Translated: CASSEGQGSPLHF.

The chain joins TRBV5-1 to TRBJ1-2; 7 positions match TRBD1. Germline values: CDR1 SGHRS, CDR2 YFSETQ. V lost 4 bases, J lost 2 bases, and 5 bases stayed unmatched. The CDR3 is made up of 14 amino acids. The CDR3 region has the DNA TGCGCCAGCAGCGGACCACAGGGGAACTATGGCTACACCTTC. Protein: CASSGPQGNYGYTF.

The CDR3 DNA sequence: TGTGCCACCAGTAATTTTAGAGATTCACCCCTCCACTTT. It yields the protein CATSNFRDSPLHF. J is TRBJ1-6 and V is TRBV15, with D unclear. CDR1 LNHNV and CDR2 YYDKDF come from the germline V gene (reference sequence). The CDR3 is 13 amino acids. The ends were cut back, 6 bases at V and 8 bases at J, with 11 bases in the middle.

The rearrangement joins TRBV14 to TRBJ2-1; 8 bases fit TRBD1. CDR1 is SGHDN, CDR2 FVKESK, per germline. CDR3 length: 15 residues. With 3 bases clipped from V and 7 bases from J, the junction kept 8 bases outside the gene matches. CDR3 amino acids: CASSQGTGIRNEQFF. The CDR3 coding sequence is TGTGCCAGCAGCCAGGGGACAGGTATTAGGAATGAGCAGTTCTTC.

This chain links TRBV28 with TRBJ1-4; TRBD1 is a possible D gene (6 bases). Germline V gene lookup returns CDR1 MDHEN and CDR2 SYDVKM. This CDR3 spans 17 amino acids. Trimming took 6 bases from V and 3 from J, leaving 20 bases between them. CDR3 DNA sequence: TGTGCCAGCAGGATACGCAGGGGAGTTGGGGCTAATGAAAAACTGTTTTTT. It specifies CASRIRRGVGANEKLFF.

The chain uses TRBV29-1 and TRBJ1-2; tentatively, D is TRBD1 (5 bases). The CDR3 covers 16 residues. The germline V gene has CDR1 SQVTM and CDR2 ANQGSEA. V shed 8 bases and J shed 0 bases, with 22 bases lying between them. In DNA, the CDR3 is TGCAGCACTCCCGGTGCCCCAGGGTCCCCTAACTATGGCTACACCTTC. It codes for CSTPGAPGSPNYGYTF.

This clone was detected a few times. V usage is TRBV28 and J usage is TRBJ2-1, with TRBD2 matching 10 bases. The germline CDR1 and CDR2 sequences are MDHEN and SYDVKM. CDR3 length equals 17 residues. V gave up 6 bases and J gave up 8 bases; unmatched junction bases: 16. Written as DNA, the CDR3 is TGTGCCAGCAGCAAACTAACCTCTAGCGGGAGTATCGATGAGCAGTTCTTC. It codes for CASSKLTSSGSIDEQFF.